This TCR beta chain was captured in a study of T cells in Graves' hyperthyroidism and ophthalmopathy. CDR1 is SEHNR and CDR2 is FQNEAQ in the germline V gene (reference sequence). CDR3 length equals 14 residues. V was shortened by 8 bases and J by 2 bases, with 13 bases between the two germline ends. This clonotype was counted ten times or more. TCR beta CDR3 regions were amplified from RNA. The HTBI set primed first-round TCR CDR3 RT-PCR. TCRdb re-called the multiplex PCR reads through MiXCR, storing one row per CDR3 protein. Among about 590,000 distinct CDR3 sequences listed, around 14% were seen once.

This sequence joins TRBV7-9 and TRBJ2-1; possibly TRBD1 or TRBD2 for D (6 bases each). Sequencing was done on a sample of blood. The origin of this receptor is a woman between 25 and 40 years old with Graves' hyperthyroidism. The CDR3 region has the DNA TGTGCCAGCCTATGGGGGGACACCTACAATGAGCAGTTCTTC. Amino acids: CASLWGDTYNEQFF. The variable domain in full, with the rest retrieved from reference TRBV7-9 and TRBJ2-1, is DTGVSQNPRHKITKRGQNVTFRCDPISEHNRLYWYRQTLGQGPEFLTYFQNEAQLEKSRLLSDRFSAERPKGSFSTLEIQRTEQGDSAMYLCASLWGDTYNEQFFGPGTRLTVL.